The T cell receptor (beta chain) under discussion was sequenced for a study of T cells in localized non-small cell lung cancer (dated by TCRdb to 2020 to 2022). Notes on the research overall: T cell repertoires of 236 early-stage NSCLC patients were analyzed, with tumors being compared against uninvolved tumor-adjacent lungs. The cohort was made up of around 220 treatment-naive NSCLC patients whose localized lung tumors had been resected. A mean age of around 66 years was recorded for the NSCLC patients, of whom 129 were male and about a hundred were female.

With respect to this clone: This receptor's antigen is unknown. Per-base qualities were not stored, and no clone one base away is much larger.

From a lookup of the germline V gene, CDR1 and CDR2 are SGHTA and FQGNSA. Compared with germline, V lacks 1 base and J lacks 1 base; bases without a gene match: 6. Inclusive of the bounding cysteine and phenylalanine, the CDR3 is 17 residues long. Of all the DNA, just the CDR3 is kept, 51 bases in frame from base 1. The paper's findings and limits, for the study overall: Because of the exploratory design, TCR variables were selected using unadjusted p-values without false-discovery rate correction. Higher T cell density in blood was associated with longer overall survival, whereas higher clonality in adjacent lung was associated with shorter survival. Uninvolved tumor-adjacent lung showed the highest T cell clonality, higher than tumor, which suggests more focused antigenic responses in the uninvolved tumor-adjacent lung. Of the top 100 tumor clones, a median of approximately 60 were detected in paired uninvolved adjacent lung; 28 were also among that lung's top 100. Because multi-region tumor sequencing was not done, intratumor heterogeneity could not be ruled out.

At diagnosis, tumor, uninvolved tumor-adjacent lung and peripheral blood were collected and then preserved as a mix of FFPE and fresh-frozen material. For TCR repertoire profiling, blood samples were analyzed as peripheral blood mononuclear cells. The immunoSEQ Assay was used to sequence TCR beta CDR3 regions from DNA. Regarding the original processing steps: T cell density was computed as TCR beta template counts normalized to usable DNA estimated by amplifying housekeeping genes. The preseqR package was used to estimate richness by extrapolating to 400,000 templates for PBMC samples and to 120,000 templates for tissue samples. Clonality was taken to be one minus Pielou's evenness. Differential abundance testing on productive amino-acid clonotypes, with a minimum total count of 5 and an alpha of 0.1, was used to identify tissue-enriched TCRs. The Jaccard Index and the Morisita Overlap Index were used to measure how much the repertoires overlapped between compartments. GLIPH grouped TCR beta CDR3s together with public tetramer-defined viral CDR3s, and a viral motif had to include at least three viral sequences and also show V-gene enrichment. TCRdb holds this immuneACCESS table with in-frame rearrangements only. Some clones are missing; in checked studies, unresolved V genes explain under half, and the rest has no known cause. That table furnishes V, J and clone size, whereas the DNA furnished D and trimming. Recorded for this sample are tens of thousands of clones; about nine tenths of them occurred a single time. In total, the top ten clones hold over 12% of the sample.

The sequences come from peripheral blood, collected before any cancer treatment. The clonotype originates from a man aged 35 to 69 with stage I squamous cell lung carcinoma. The chain was built from TRBV7-2 and TRBJ2-5, and 10 junction bases match TRBD2. In nucleotide form, the sequence is TGTGCCAGCAGCTTAGGAGGGGCTAGCGGGGGCCAAGAGACCCAGTACTTC. The encoded protein is CASSLGGASGGQETQYF.